The 11 T cell receptor beta chains below were found in one sample sequenced in a study of T cells after posttransplantation cyclophosphamide. TCRdb's copy holds only in-frame clones and misses some; the assay was immunoSEQ multiplex PCR. The sample holds about 28,000 clones, roughly 88% seen once. Sample: PBMCs. The receptors originated from a man aged 45 to 65.

CDR3 in amino acids: CASSAMPSSYNSPLHF. As DNA, the CDR3 is TGTGCCAGCAGCGCCATGCCGAGCTCCTATAATTCACCCCTCCACTTT. The chain uses TRBV9 and TRBJ1-6; D gene uncertain. The CDR3 runs 16 residues. Germline values: CDR1 SGDLS, CDR2 YYNGEE. V shed 3 bases and J shed 0 bases, with 10 bases lying between them.

This chain uses TRBV19 with TRBJ1-4, with D possibly TRBD1 on 5 matching bases. This CDR3 comprises 15 residues. CDR1 LNHDA and CDR2 SQIVND come from the germline V gene (reference sequence). V was trimmed by 8 bases and J by 7 bases, leaving 20 bases between them. The CDR3 is CASSRAGDRGEKLFF. CDR3 nucleotides: TGTGCCAGTTCGCGGGCGGGGGACCGGGGTGAAAAACTGTTTTTT.

The V gene is TRBV27, the J gene TRBJ1-5, with 8 bases lining up with TRBD1. After removal of 8 bases from V and 0 bases from J, the junction contained 18 bases not matched to a gene. Germline assignment: CDR1 MNHEY and CDR2 SMNVEV (reference sequence). The CDR3 extends over 19 amino acids. The CDR3 protein is CASRRDGTGFYDSNQPQHF. CDR3 bases: TGTGCCAGCCGTAGAGACGGGACAGGCTTTTATGATAGCAATCAGCCCCAGCATTTT.

This chain connects TRBV7-9 to TRBJ2-5; D ambiguous. Trimming left V 2 bases short and J 4 bases short, with 17 bases between. The CDR3 is 16 residues long. CDR1 and CDR2 from the germline V gene are SEHNR and FQNEAQ (reference sequence). CDR3 nucleotide sequence: TGTGCCAGCAGCTTAAGCGCGCTGGGTTCGGTAGAGACCCAGTACTTC. Translated, it gives CASSLSALGSVETQYF.

This chain links TRBV7-2 with TRBJ1-2; tentatively, D is TRBD1 (6 bases). The germline gives CDR1 SGHTA, CDR2 FQGNSA. The CDR3 totals 14 residues. Trimming shortened V by 2 bases and J by 3 bases, and 10 bases separated the two germline ends. The CDR3: CASSLQGSHYGYTF. In DNA form, the CDR3 reads TGTGCCAGCAGCTTACAGGGGTCGCACTATGGCTACACCTTC.

The V and J genes are TRBV11-3 and TRBJ2-7, with TRBD1 matching 7 bases. The V gene's germline CDR1 is SGHNT and CDR2 YENEEA. The CDR3 sequence is 17 residues long. V shed 3 bases and J 1 base; nucleotides not matched to a gene: 12. The CDR3 bases are TGTGCCAGCAGCTTCAACCCTCAGATGGGACAGTCCTACGAGCAGTACTTC. Translation gives CASSFNPQMGQSYEQYF. Based on the CDR3 plus reference TRBV11-3 and TRBJ2-7, the full variable domain is EAGVVQSPRYKIIEKKQPVAFWCNPISGHNTLYWYLQNLGQGPELLIRYENEEAVDDSQLPKDRFSAERLKGVDSTLKIQPAELGDSAVYLCASSFNPQMGQSYEQYFGPGTRLTVT.

The V call is TRBV6-7, the J call TRBJ2-1; no reliable D call. TRBV6-7 is an ORF, with its function uncertain. The CDR3 is 16 residues long. Trimming stripped 5 bases from V and 0 bases from J, with 14 bases between. Here the CDR3 DNA reads TGTGCCAGCAGTCGGCTCGAGTCTAGCTCCTACAATGAGCAGTTCTTC. Residues: CASSRLESSSYNEQFF.

This clone was detected only once. The V and J genes are TRBV9 and TRBJ2-5, with 10 positions matching TRBD1. The germline gives CDR1 SGDLS, CDR2 YYNGEE. This CDR3 has 15 residues. Unmatched junction bases numbered 0, after V lost 0 bases and J lost 1 base. In DNA form, the CDR3 reads TGTGCCAGCAGCGTAGGGGACAGGGGCCAAGAGACCCAGTACTTC. It codes for CASSVGDRGQETQYF.

The chain couples TRBV13 to TRBJ2-3; tentative D call: TRBD1 (6 bases). This CDR3 is built from 15 residues. The ends were cut back, 5 bases at V and 5 bases at J, with 17 bases in the middle. Germline V CDR1 and CDR2: PRHDT, FYEKMQ (reference sequence). The CDR3 loop reads CASSIEGDLEDTQYF. CDR3 coding DNA: TGTGCCAGCAGCATCGAGGGGGATCTAGAAGATACGCAGTATTTT.

The V gene is TRBV6-1, the J gene TRBJ1-6; D possibly corresponds to TRBD1 (5 bases). Per the germline V gene, CDR1 is MNHNS and CDR2 is SASEGT. CDR3 length equals 13 residues. V was pared by 5 bases and J by 8 bases, with 10 bases between. The CDR3 bases are TGTGCCAGCAGTCGGACAAGGGATTCACCCCTCCACTTT. It is translated as CASSRTRDSPLHF.

V gene TRBV5-1 combines with J gene TRBJ1-4; TRBD1 aligns across 7 bases. CDR1 is SGHRS, CDR2 YFSETQ, per germline. Trimming at V came to 4 bases and at J to 3 bases, leaving 9 bases not matched to a gene. CDR3 length: 16 residues. The CDR3 DNA reads TGCGCCAGCAGCCCGACAGGGTTAGGAGCTAATGAAAAACTGTTTTTT. It translates to CASSPTGLGANEKLFF.